Listed here is a single TCR beta chain. Its target is unknown. With a J-beta primer mix and a sample-barcoded 5' primer, a second PCR ran about 6 to 11 cycles. From the 5' RACE reads, TCRdb called clonotypes with MiXCR, one entry per CDR3 protein. Counted here are about 970,000 distinct CDR3 sequences, 51% occurring once; the ten biggest clones make up roughly a fifth. Trimming shortened V by 6 bases and J by 5 bases, and 20 bases separated the two germline ends. This CDR3 contains 16 residues. The germline V gene encodes CDR1 MNHEY and CDR2 SVGEGT. These data come from a study of blood T cells in healthy people across ages. Study summary: About one barcoded TCR beta cDNA was captured per two T cells.

Caucasian, healthy and from Russia, the donors were aged between 6 and 90. Overall study findings and caveats: Estimates drawn from one million T cells were deemed to understate diversity. It was not known whether donors were CMV positive (a possible confounder of expanded clonotype changes).

The clonotype was recovered from a woman aged 55-70 years in good health. The chain is built from TRBV6-2 or TRBV6-3 and TRBJ1-5; unclear D gene. Sequencing used blood. As DNA, the CDR3 is TGTGCCAGCAGCCACCTGGGGAGGACCACCGATCAGCCCCAGCATTTT. Translating it yields CASSHLGRTTDQPQHF.